The 18 T cell receptor beta chains listed next were all sequenced from one sample in a study of graft-versus-host responses after intestinal transplantation. No antigen has been identified for these receptors. This table comes from immunoSEQ multiplex PCR, and its TCRdb copy is limited to in-frame clones, with some not included. The sample comprises 80,000 to 85,000 clones, 91% of which are singletons, and approximately 0.096% rests with the top ten. The sequences come from unstimulated CD4+ T cells sorted from spleen or lymph node cells, collected before intestinal transplant. The receptors here all came from a human donor who received an intestinal transplant.

The chain uses TRBV2 and TRBJ2-3; 14 positions agree with TRBD2. This CDR3 is 15 amino acids long. Germline lookup yields CDR1 SNHLY and CDR2 FYNNEI. J lost 6 bases, V lost 4 bases, and 3 bases had no gene match. The CDR3 bases are TGTGCCAGCAGTGGACTAGCGGGGGGGCGGGATACGCAGTATTTT. The encoded protein is CASSGLAGGRDTQYF.

This clone was counted a single time. The chain recombines TRBV5-8 with TRBJ1-5, with a possible D match to TRBD1 (6 bases). The CDR3 consists of 16 residues. With 2 bases removed from V and 5 bases from J, the gap between germline ends came to 17 bases. Germline values: CDR1 SGHTS, CDR2 YDEGEE. CDR3: CASSFRGRGGDQPQHF. The CDR3 bases are TGTGCCAGCAGCTTTAGAGGTAGGGGGGGCGATCAGCCCCAGCATTTT.

The chain joins TRBV7-2 to TRBJ1-3; D unresolved. V was cut by 0 bases and J by 2 bases, with 8 bases left in between. Germline values: CDR1 SGHTA, CDR2 FQGNSA. This CDR3 contains 15 residues. The CDR3 is CASSLAGGTGNTIYF. DNA for the CDR3: TGTGCCAGCAGCTTAGCGGGAGGAACTGGAAACACCATATATTTT.

V and J are TRBV5-6 and TRBJ1-1; tentatively, D is TRBD1 (5 bases). The CDR3 covers 16 residues. Germline V gene sequence: CDR1 SGHDT, CDR2 YYEEEE. Trimming removed 3 bases from V and 3 bases from J, with 18 bases in between. CDR3 nucleotide sequence: TGTGCCAGCAGCTCCCGGGGGTGGTTTGGTGACACTGAAGCTTTCTTT. This encodes CASSSRGWFGDTEAFF.

The rearrangement joins TRBV6-5 to TRBJ1-2; no clear D gene. Germline assignment: CDR1 MNHEY and CDR2 SVGAGI. The CDR3 extends over 13 amino acids. Between the trimmed V and J ends, which lost 6 bases and 0 bases, there was a span of 8 bases. The CDR3 spells CASRLTANYGYTF. The CDR3 coding sequence is TGTGCCAGCAGGCTTACTGCTAACTATGGCTACACCTTC.

The gene calls are TRBV5-1 and TRBJ2-7; 8 bases are a match to TRBD2. The CDR3 contains 14 residues. Germline lookup yields CDR1 SGHRS and CDR2 YFSETQ. The V and J ends lost 5 bases and 3 bases, in that order; junction bases with no gene match: 7. The chain's CDR3 is CASSKPGGDYEQYF. In DNA, the CDR3 is TGCGCCAGCAGTAAACCGGGGGGGGACTACGAGCAGTACTTC.

V gene TRBV9 combines with J gene TRBJ1-1; D gene unclear. The CDR3 totals 17 residues. V dropped 0 bases and J dropped 1 base, with 16 bases sitting between them. Germline lookup yields CDR1 SGDLS and CDR2 YYNGEE. CDR3 in amino acids: CASSVAPSLRENTEAFF. The CDR3 DNA follows: TGTGCCAGCAGCGTAGCCCCATCATTGAGGGAGAACACTGAAGCTTTCTTT.

This sequence joins TRBV7-2 and TRBJ2-5; TRBD1 is a possible D gene (6 bases). CDR3 length equals 15 residues. Between the trimmed V and J ends, which lost 1 base and 2 bases, there was a span of 11 bases. CDR1 and CDR2 (germline): SGHTA, FQGNSA. The CDR3 here is CASSLVTGSQETQYF. The CDR3 nucleotides are TGTGCCAGCAGCTTAGTCACAGGGAGTCAAGAGACCCAGTACTTC.

This clone was recorded once. The rearrangement uses TRBV7-8 and TRBJ1-3; 7 bases match TRBD1. This CDR3 comprises 13 residues. CDR1 SGHVS and CDR2 FQNEAQ come from the germline V gene. V gave up 4 bases and J gave up 4 bases; unmatched junction bases: 1. As DNA, the CDR3 is TGTGCCAGCAGCTCGGGACAGGGAAACACCATATATTTT. Its protein is CASSSGQGNTIYF.

The chain recombines TRBV19 with TRBJ1-2; D not resolved. CDR3 length equals 15 residues. Germline assignment: CDR1 LNHDA and CDR2 SQIVND (reference sequence). The ends were cut back, 1 base at V and 2 bases at J, with 11 bases in the middle. Here the CDR3 DNA reads TGTGCCAGTAGTATAGGTGCTACCAGGAACTATGGCTACACCTTC. It codes for CASSIGATRNYGYTF.

V usage is TRBV2 and J usage is TRBJ1-2; 11 bases match TRBD1. J gave up 4 bases and V 4 bases, and 2 bases lay outside the gene matches. The germline CDR1 and CDR2 sequences are SNHLY and FYNNEI. The CDR3 runs 14 residues. This CDR3 is CASSGTGGFYGYTF. CDR3 DNA sequence: TGTGCCAGCAGTGGGACAGGGGGCTTCTATGGCTACACCTTC.

This clone was seen a few times. The genes are TRBV19 and TRBJ1-4; no definite D call. V lost 4 bases, J lost 7 bases, and 19 bases lay in between. The CDR3 is made up of 16 amino acids. The germline V gene has CDR1 LNHDA and CDR2 SQIVND (reference sequence). In DNA form, the CDR3 reads TGTGCCAGTAGTAGTCTCGAGGGAAGGCGGACTGAAAAACTGTTTTTT. Translating it yields CASSSLEGRRTEKLFF.

V usage is TRBV5-6 and J usage is TRBJ2-7; D gene ambiguous. The germline V gene encodes CDR1 SGHDT and CDR2 YYEEEE. The V and J ends lost 4 bases and 4 bases respectively, with 15 bases between them. The CDR3 extends over 14 amino acids. CDR3: CASSGNNEEYEQYF. CDR3 nucleotides: TGTGCCAGCAGCGGAAACAATGAGGAATACGAGCAGTACTTC. Drawing the rest from reference TRBV5-6 and TRBJ2-7, the complete variable domain is DAGVTQSPTHLIKTRGQQVTLRCSPKSGHDTVSWYQQALGQGPQFIFQYYEEEERQRGNFPDRFSGHQFPNYSSELNVNALLLGDSALYLCASSGNNEEYEQYFGPGTRLTVT.

The chain combines TRBV5-6 with TRBJ1-6; weak D call: TRBD1 (5 bases). The CDR3 runs to 14 residues. Per the germline V gene, CDR1 is SGHDT and CDR2 is YYEEEE. V lost 0 bases and J 8 bases, leaving 9 bases between the germline ends. The CDR3, as DNA: TGTGCCAGCAGCTTGGCCCTAGGGGATTCACCCCTCCACTTT. Its translation: CASSLALGDSPLHF.

The V call is TRBV5-1, the J call TRBJ1-2; tentative D call: TRBD1 (5 bases). CDR3 length equals 15 residues. Looked up from germline, CDR1 is SGHRS and CDR2 is YFSETQ. V was pared by 0 bases and J by 5 bases, with 14 bases between. The CDR3 is CASSLGDRELYGYTF. The CDR3 coding sequence is TGCGCCAGCAGCTTGGGGGACCGGGAGCTATATGGCTACACCTTC.

CDR3 protein: CASSEDRPQFSGNTIYF. CDR3 sequence (DNA): TGTGCCAGCAGTGAAGACAGACCCCAATTCTCTGGAAACACCATATATTTT. This sequence joins TRBV2 and TRBJ1-3; no clear D. Trimming shortened V by 1 base and J by 0 bases, and 13 bases separated the two germline ends. CDR1 and CDR2 (germline): SNHLY, FYNNEI. The CDR3 extends over 17 amino acids.

The genes are TRBV15 and TRBJ1-4; D might be TRBD1 (6 bases). The CDR3 has 13 amino acids. V lost 1 base, J lost 7 bases, and 7 bases lay in between. CDR1 is LNHNV and CDR2 is YYDKDF in the germline V gene (reference sequence). The DNA for the CDR3 is TGTGCCACCAGCAGAGGGGACATTGAAAAACTGTTTTTT. As protein: CATSRGDIEKLFF.

The chain combines TRBV6-1 with TRBJ1-5; no clear D. V lost 4 bases to trimming and J lost 2 bases, with 9 bases between them. The CDR3 has 14 residues. From germline, CDR1 is MNHNS and CDR2 SASEGT. The CDR3 region is CASSGTDGNQPQHF. In DNA, the CDR3 is TGTGCCAGCAGTGGGACTGATGGCAATCAGCCCCAGCATTTT.